The rows below give T cell receptor beta chains drawn from one sample of a study of blood T cell repertoires in COVID-19. Assay used: immunoSEQ multiplex PCR; TCRdb lists only in-frame clones, some missing. The data show 180,000 or so clones, with about four fifths seen just once and 11% held by the top ten. Sequencing was carried out using PBMCs or T cells enriched from blood (not recorded which). These receptor sequences come from a man in his fifties who had recovered from COVID-19. Both conserved end residues are part of each CDR3. The D gene is left open where the match is weak. Clone size is given for some rows only: seen once, a few or many times, or a class if the clone is expanded.

D gene: NA; J gene: TRBJ2-3; clone size: NA; V gene: TRBV3-1/TRBV3-2; CDR3 DNA: TGTGCCAGCAGCCAAGATCTAGGCTCCACAGATACGCAGTATTTT; CDR3 protein: CASSQDLGSTDTQYF
D gene: TRBD1; J gene: TRBJ1-2; clone size: NA; V gene: TRBV5-1; CDR3 DNA: TGCGCCAGCAGCCCGGGACAGGGGGCGAGCTATGGCTACACCTTC; CDR3 protein: CASSPGQGASYGYTF
D gene: NA; J gene: TRBJ2-1; clone size: NA; V gene: TRBV6-2/TRBV6-3; CDR3 DNA: TGTGCCAGCAGTCGTATTGACAGGAATTACAATGAGCAGTTCTTC; CDR3 protein: CASSRIDRNYNEQFF
D gene: TRBD1; J gene: TRBJ1-6; clone size: NA; V gene: TRBV2; CDR3 DNA: TGTGCCAGCAGTGAATATGGACAGGGTAACCCACCCCTCCACTTT; CDR3 protein: CASSEYGQGNPPLHF
D gene: NA; J gene: TRBJ2-7; clone size: NA; V gene: TRBV5-4; CDR3 DNA: TGTGCCAGCAGCTTCGGTCCCCACAGGTACGAGCAGTACTTC; CDR3 protein: CASSFGPHRYEQYF
D gene: NA; J gene: TRBJ2-3; clone size: NA; V gene: TRBV28; CDR3 DNA: TGTGCCAGCAGACTCCACAACCCAGGGTCTCCAGGCCCTAGCACAGATACGCAGTATTTT; CDR3 protein: CASRLHNPGSPGPSTDTQYF
D gene: TRBD1; J gene: TRBJ1-5; clone size: once; V gene: TRBV3-1/TRBV3-2; CDR3 DNA: TGTGCCAGCAGCCAAGAACAGGGGAGGAATCAGCCCCAGCATTTT; CDR3 protein: CASSQEQGRNQPQHF
D gene: NA; J gene: TRBJ1-6; clone size: NA; V gene: TRBV24-1; CDR3 DNA: TGTGCCACCAGTCTCGGGGGGGGCGATTCACCCCTCCACTTT; CDR3 protein: CATSLGGGDSPLHF
D gene: NA; J gene: TRBJ1-2; clone size: NA; V gene: TRBV19; CDR3 DNA: TGTGCCAGTAGTGTCCGTACAGGGAGTATGGCCTATGGCTACACCTTC; CDR3 protein: CASSVRTGSMAYGYTF
D gene: NA; J gene: TRBJ1-6; clone size: NA; V gene: TRBV7-8; CDR3 DNA: TGTGCCAGCACGAGAGAAGGGGATAATTCACCCCTCCACTTT; CDR3 protein: CASTREGDNSPLHF
D gene: NA; J gene: TRBJ2-3; clone size: NA; V gene: TRBV29-1; CDR3 DNA: TGCAGCGCGGACAGAACTAGCACAGATACGCAGTATTTT; CDR3 protein: CSADRTSTDTQYF
D gene: NA; J gene: TRBJ1-3; clone size: NA; V gene: TRBV19; CDR3 DNA: TGTGCCAGTAGTATCGAAGGGGCCTTCTCCTCTGGAAACACCATATATTTT; CDR3 protein: CASSIEGAFSSGNTIYF
D gene: NA; J gene: TRBJ2-3; clone size: NA; V gene: TRBV14; CDR3 DNA: TGTGCCAGCAGCCAAGTGGGGCCAGATACGCAGTATTTT; CDR3 protein: CASSQVGPDTQYF
D gene: NA; J gene: TRBJ2-7; clone size: NA; V gene: TRBV30; CDR3 DNA: TGTGCCTGGAGTAATATATACGAGCAGTACTTC; CDR3 protein: CAWSNIYEQYF
D gene: TRBD2; J gene: TRBJ2-1; clone size: few; V gene: TRBV5-1; CDR3 DNA: TGCGCCAGCAGCTTGCGGGAGGGCCGCAATGAGCAGTTCTTC; CDR3 protein: CASSLREGRNEQFF
D gene: NA; J gene: TRBJ1-5; clone size: NA; V gene: TRBV7-2; CDR3 DNA: TGTGCCAGCAGCTTAGCACAGAGCAATCAGCCCCAGCATTTT; CDR3 protein: CASSLAQSNQPQHF
D gene: TRBD2; J gene: TRBJ2-7; clone size: once; V gene: TRBV6-1; CDR3 DNA: TGTGCCAGCAGTGAACTAGCGGGGGTACACTCTTACGAGCAGTACTTC; CDR3 protein: CASSELAGVHSYEQYF
D gene: TRBD2; J gene: TRBJ2-3; clone size: NA; V gene: TRBV28; CDR3 DNA: TGTGCCAGCAGTTTATCGGGCGGGGGGCAAGATACGCAGTATTTT; CDR3 protein: CASSLSGGGQDTQYF
D gene: NA; J gene: TRBJ1-4; clone size: NA; V gene: TRBV6-5; CDR3 DNA: TGTGCCAGCAGCCTCCGGGAAAAACTGTTTTTT; CDR3 protein: CASSLREKLFF
D gene: TRBD1; J gene: TRBJ2-7; clone size: NA; V gene: TRBV13; CDR3 DNA: TGTGCCAGCAGCCCATACAGGGGGCCCGGGGAGCAGTACTTC; CDR3 protein: CASSPYRGPGEQYF
D gene: TRBD1; J gene: TRBJ1-4; clone size: NA; V gene: TRBV5-8; CDR3 DNA: TGTGCCAGCAGCTTGGGACAGGGGAGTGAAAAACTGTTTTTT; CDR3 protein: CASSLGQGSEKLFF
D gene: NA; J gene: TRBJ1-3; clone size: NA; V gene: TRBV28; CDR3 DNA: TGTGCCACCTTAGGAGGATCTGGAAACACCATATATTTT; CDR3 protein: CATLGGSGNTIYF
D gene: TRBD2; J gene: TRBJ2-3; clone size: NA; V gene: TRBV7-9; CDR3 DNA: TGTGCCAGCAGCAGTATTACTAGCGGGAGAAGTACAGATACGCAGTATTTT; CDR3 protein: CASSSITSGRSTDTQYF
D gene: TRBD1; J gene: TRBJ1-1; clone size: NA; V gene: TRBV28; CDR3 DNA: TGTGCCAGCACGACAGGGGGCCCCGAAGCTTTCTTT; CDR3 protein: CASTTGGPEAFF
D gene: NA; J gene: TRBJ1-1; clone size: NA; V gene: TRBV30; CDR3 DNA: TGTGCCTGGGGGGGCAGGGGTAAACCTGAAGCTTTCTTT; CDR3 protein: CAWGGRGKPEAFF
D gene: TRBD2; J gene: TRBJ2-1; clone size: NA; V gene: TRBV14; CDR3 DNA: TGTGCCAGCAGCCAAATGGGGCGGGAGACTGAGCAGTTCTTC; CDR3 protein: CASSQMGRETEQFF
D gene: NA; J gene: TRBJ2-2; clone size: NA; V gene: TRBV9; CDR3 DNA: TGTGCCAGCAGCTCCATTACCGGGGTTTTTACCGGGGAGCTGTTTTTT; CDR3 protein: CASSSITGVFTGELFF
D gene: TRBD2; J gene: TRBJ2-4; clone size: few; V gene: TRBV19; CDR3 DNA: TGTGCCAGTAGTATAGCCCGCCGGAGGACTAGCGGGGGCAAAAACATTCAGTACTTC; CDR3 protein: CASSIARRRTSGGKNIQYF
D gene: TRBD1; J gene: TRBJ2-7; clone size: NA; V gene: TRBV10-1; CDR3 DNA: TGCGCCAGCAGTGATCCCGGGACAGGGGGCAACGAGCAGTACTTC; CDR3 protein: CASSDPGTGGNEQYF
D gene: TRBD1; J gene: TRBJ1-4; clone size: NA; V gene: TRBV2; CDR3 DNA: TGTGCCAGCACACCCGGGACAGGGGCCGAAAAACTGTTTTTT; CDR3 protein: CASTPGTGAEKLFF
D gene: NA; J gene: TRBJ2-1; clone size: NA; V gene: TRBV5-1; CDR3 DNA: TGCGCCAGCAGCTTGGGTCCGGGGAACAATGAGCAGTTCTTC; CDR3 protein: CASSLGPGNNEQFF
D gene: NA; J gene: TRBJ1-5; clone size: NA; V gene: TRBV10-3; CDR3 DNA: TGTGCCATCAGTGAAGCTGGGTCCCCGCGGGGTCAGCCCCAGCATTTT; CDR3 protein: CAISEAGSPRGQPQHF
D gene: NA; J gene: TRBJ1-4; clone size: NA; V gene: TRBV27; CDR3 DNA: TGTGCCAGCAGTTTCTGGGGGGGGAATGAAAAACTGTTTTTT; CDR3 protein: CASSFWGGNEKLFF
D gene: NA; J gene: TRBJ1-2; clone size: NA; V gene: TRBV15; CDR3 DNA: TGTGCCACCAGCAGAGATCGCCCGACAGGAGATGGCTACACCTTC; CDR3 protein: CATSRDRPTGDGYTF
D gene: TRBD2; J gene: TRBJ2-3; clone size: NA; V gene: TRBV29-1; CDR3 DNA: TGCAGCGCCCACCCGACAGCGGGGTCCCCAGATACGCAGTATTTT; CDR3 protein: CSAHPTAGSPDTQYF
D gene: NA; J gene: TRBJ2-7; clone size: NA; V gene: TRBV3-1/TRBV3-2; CDR3 DNA: TGTGCCAGCAGCTATGGGGGGTTCGAGCAGTACTTC; CDR3 protein: CASSYGGFEQYF
D gene: NA; J gene: TRBJ1-5; clone size: NA; V gene: TRBV7-2; CDR3 DNA: TGTGCCAGCAGCTTAGGAGGGCAGCCCCAGCATTTT; CDR3 protein: CASSLGGQPQHF
D gene: TRBD2; J gene: TRBJ2-5; clone size: NA; V gene: TRBV5-4; CDR3 DNA: TGTGCCAGCAGCTGGTCCAGCGGGGGCGGGGAGACCCAGTACTTC; CDR3 protein: CASSWSSGGGETQYF
D gene: NA; J gene: TRBJ2-7; clone size: NA; V gene: TRBV21-1; CDR3 DNA: TGTGCCTTCCGAGGAGGGGCCACCTCCTACGAGCAGTACTTC; CDR3 protein: CAFRGGATSYEQYF
D gene: NA; J gene: TRBJ2-2; clone size: NA; V gene: TRBV19; CDR3 DNA: TGTGCCAGTAGTATTTGGGGGCGCACCGGGGAGCTGTTTTTT; CDR3 protein: CASSIWGRTGELFF
D gene: NA; J gene: TRBJ2-7; clone size: few; V gene: TRBV21-1; CDR3 DNA: TGTGCCTCGGTCTCCGGGGGGCCTTCGCCGGGATGCTACGAGCAGTACTTC; CDR3 protein: CASVSGGPSPGCYEQYF
D gene: NA; J gene: TRBJ2-5; clone size: NA; V gene: TRBV2; CDR3 DNA: TGTGCCAGCTGGCGGGGCAAAGAGACCCAGTACTTC; CDR3 protein: CASWRGKETQYF
D gene: TRBD1; J gene: TRBJ2-7; clone size: once; V gene: TRBV7-8; CDR3 DNA: TGTGCCAGCAGCGACCGGGACAGCTACGAGCAGTACTTC; CDR3 protein: CASSDRDSYEQYF
D gene: NA; J gene: TRBJ1-2; clone size: NA; V gene: TRBV27; CDR3 DNA: TGTGCCAGCAGTTTATCGGGGACCCGGGGGGAAGGCTACACCTTC; CDR3 protein: CASSLSGTRGEGYTF
D gene: NA; J gene: TRBJ1-1; clone size: NA; V gene: TRBV6-5; CDR3 DNA: TGTGCCAGCAGTTACCAACAGGTCCCACCGAACACTGAAGCTTTCTTT; CDR3 protein: CASSYQQVPPNTEAFF
D gene: TRBD1; J gene: TRBJ1-5; clone size: NA; V gene: TRBV11-2; CDR3 DNA: TGTGCCAGCAGCTTTAGTAGGACAGGGAATAGCAATCAGCCCCAGCATTTT; CDR3 protein: CASSFSRTGNSNQPQHF
D gene: TRBD2; J gene: TRBJ2-7; clone size: NA; V gene: TRBV15; CDR3 DNA: TGTGCCACCAGCAGCCGGACTAGCGGGAAGGACGAGCAGTACTTC; CDR3 protein: CATSSRTSGKDEQYF
D gene: NA; J gene: TRBJ2-3; clone size: NA; V gene: TRBV2; CDR3 DNA: TGTGCCAGCAATCGGGTTAGGTCCTCCACAGATACGCAGTATTTT; CDR3 protein: CASNRVRSSTDTQYF
D gene: NA; J gene: TRBJ2-3; clone size: NA; V gene: TRBV5-1; CDR3 DNA: TGCGCCAGCAGCTCCTACCCACGTCCAGATACGCAGTATTTT; CDR3 protein: CASSSYPRPDTQYF
D gene: TRBD1; J gene: TRBJ2-3; clone size: NA; V gene: TRBV5-1; CDR3 DNA: TGCGCCAGCAGCTTGGATCTGGACAGGGCCTCCCAGGCGCAGTATTTT; CDR3 protein: CASSLDLDRASQAQYF
D gene: NA; J gene: TRBJ1-5; clone size: NA; V gene: TRBV6-1; CDR3 DNA: TGTGCCAGCAGTGAACGGGGGGGGAATCAGCCCCAGCATTTT; CDR3 protein: CASSERGGNQPQHF
D gene: NA; J gene: TRBJ1-6; clone size: NA; V gene: TRBV5-1; CDR3 DNA: TGCGCCAGCAGCAAAGAAAGGGGGTATAATTCACCCCTCCACTTT; CDR3 protein: CASSKERGYNSPLHF
D gene: NA; J gene: TRBJ1-2; clone size: NA; V gene: TRBV27; CDR3 DNA: TGTGCCAGCAGTTTATCCAGGGGTCGAAGTGCCTATGGCTACACCTTC; CDR3 protein: CASSLSRGRSAYGYTF
D gene: NA; J gene: TRBJ1-1; clone size: NA; V gene: TRBV25-1; CDR3 DNA: TGTGCCAGCAGTACCCGGGGGGCCACTGAAGCTTTCTTT; CDR3 protein: CASSTRGATEAFF
D gene: TRBD1; J gene: TRBJ2-3; clone size: once; V gene: TRBV28; CDR3 DNA: TGTGCCGCCCAGGGGGTACTCACAGATACGCAGTATTTT; CDR3 protein: CAAQGVLTDTQYF
D gene: TRBD1; J gene: TRBJ1-2; clone size: NA; V gene: TRBV28; CDR3 DNA: TGTGCCAGCAGGGGGACAGGGTACGGCTACACCTTC; CDR3 protein: CASRGTGYGYTF
D gene: TRBD2; J gene: TRBJ2-2; clone size: NA; V gene: TRBV6-6; CDR3 DNA: TGTGCCAGCAGTCCCGGTCGTAGCGGGGGGCCGGTTACCGGGGAGCTGTTTTTT; CDR3 protein: CASSPGRSGGPVTGELFF
D gene: NA; J gene: TRBJ1-5; clone size: NA; V gene: TRBV6-5; CDR3 DNA: TGTGCCAGCAGCATGGGGGGGATTAGCAATCAGCCCCAGCATTTT; CDR3 protein: CASSMGGISNQPQHF
D gene: NA; J gene: TRBJ2-3; clone size: NA; V gene: TRBV4-1; CDR3 DNA: TGCGCCAGCAGCCAAGCCGGGGTTCTGAGCACAGATACGCAGTATTTT; CDR3 protein: CASSQAGVLSTDTQYF
D gene: NA; J gene: TRBJ2-7; clone size: NA; V gene: TRBV7-9; CDR3 DNA: TGTGCCAGCAGCTTAGGGACTGGGGGAGGCGAGCAGTACTTC; CDR3 protein: CASSLGTGGGEQYF